What follows are 32 T cell receptor beta chains derived from one specimen sequenced in a study of T cells in Graves' hyperthyroidism and ophthalmopathy. RNA transcripts provided the source from which TCR beta CDR3 regions were amplified. Using the HTBI primer set, a first-round RT-PCR was run on the TCR CDR3. TCRdb ran MiXCR on the multiplex PCR reads and lists one entry per CDR3 protein. The repertoire holds 300,000 to 400,000 distinct CDR3 sequences, with around 14% as singletons. Sequenced: blood. The receptor set was obtained from a woman between 25 and 40 years old with Graves' hyperthyroidism.

This clonotype was seen many times. The chain employs TRBV5-1 and TRBJ1-1; perhaps TRBD1 as D (6 bases). The V and J ends lost 3 bases and 4 bases respectively, with 16 bases between them. The germline gives CDR1 SGHRS, CDR2 YFSETQ. CDR3 length: 15 amino acids. The CDR3 DNA reads TGCGCCAGCAGCTGGGCACAGGGAGGGGCCACTGAAGCTTTCTTT. The encoded protein is CASSWAQGGATEAFF.

This sequence joins TRBV20-1 and TRBJ2-1, with TRBD2 identical over 7 bases. The junction had 24 bases not matched to a gene; V was cut back by 3 bases and J by 10 bases. The CDR3 consists of 18 residues. Germline assignment: CDR1 DFQATT and CDR2 SNEGSKA (reference sequence). The CDR3 bases are TGCAGTGCTAGTTACGGAGTATCCGGGACTAAGGCTTCATACGAGCAGTTCTTC. Amino acid sequence: CSASYGVSGTKASYEQFF.

This clonotype has only a few counts. The chain carries TRBV5-1 and TRBJ2-4; D is perhaps TRBD1 or TRBD2 (5 bases each). Germline V gives CDR1 SGHRS, CDR2 YFSETQ. With 4 bases removed from V and 0 bases from J, the gap between germline ends came to 14 bases. The CDR3 is 16 residues long. The CDR3 protein is CASSTGTELAKNIQYF. CDR3 coding DNA: TGCGCCAGCAGCACCGGGACCGAATTAGCCAAAAACATTCAGTACTTC.

V is TRBV29-1 and J is TRBJ2-7; D is unclear. The germline V and J ends were trimmed by 6 bases and 0 bases, with 15 bases remaining between them. The CDR3 has 14 residues. The germline gives CDR1 SQVTM, CDR2 ANQGSEA. For the CDR3, the DNA is TGCAGCGTGGTTGACTCATTCAGCTCCTACGAGCAGTACTTC. The encoded protein is CSVVDSFSSYEQYF.

Ten or more counts support this clonotype. The chain recombines TRBV2 with TRBJ2-1; D is undetermined. V gave up 3 bases and J gave up 0 bases, with 6 bases separating them. The germline V gene has CDR1 SNHLY and CDR2 FYNNEI. CDR3 size: 14 residues. In DNA, the CDR3 is TGTGCCAGCAGTGAGTCCACCTCCTACAATGAGCAGTTCTTC. This gives the protein CASSESTSYNEQFF.

This clonotype was counted at least ten times. The V gene is TRBV2, the J gene TRBJ2-5, with 8 nucleotides matching TRBD1. Trimming took 5 bases from V and 5 from J; bases not matched to a gene: 10. CDR3 length equals 15 residues. Germline V CDR1 and CDR2: SNHLY, FYNNEI. The CDR3 region is CASSLDRAYGETQYF. CDR3 DNA: TGTGCCAGCAGTTTGGACAGGGCGTACGGTGAGACCCAGTACTTC.

The J gene is TRBJ1-6, the V gene TRBV7-2; TRBD1 is a possible D gene (5 bases). The germline V and J ends were trimmed by 2 bases and 5 bases, with 10 bases remaining between them. Looked up from germline, CDR1 is SGHTA and CDR2 is FQGNSA. There are 15 residues in the CDR3. The CDR3 loop is CASSLRSGDNSPLHF. In nucleotides, the CDR3 is TGTGCCAGCAGCTTAAGGTCGGGGGATAATTCACCCCTCCACTTT.

To note about this clonotype: Compared with germline, one end of the junction differs, possibly owing to a read error. The V gene is TRBV20-1, the J gene TRBJ2-7, with D unclear. Germline V CDR1 and CDR2: DFQATT, SNEGSKA (reference sequence). This CDR3 is built from 13 residues. DNA of the CDR3: TGCAGTGCTAGCCCCAGCCGAATCTACGAGCGGTACTTC. Translated, it gives CSASPSRIYERYF.

This clonotype was picked up a small number of times. The V gene is TRBV6-6, the J gene TRBJ2-1, with 10 bases that match TRBD2. The CDR3 spans 14 residues. Germline V gene data show CDR1 as MNHNY and CDR2 as SVGAGI (reference sequence). With 2 bases clipped from V and 5 bases from J, the junction kept 0 bases outside the gene matches. In DNA form, the CDR3 reads TGTGCCAGCAGTTACGGACTAGCGGACAATGAGCAGTTCTTC. Encoded protein: CASSYGLADNEQFF.

This clonotype was seen ten or more times. The rearrangement links TRBV28 to TRBJ1-2; no clear D. This CDR3 is built from 15 residues. The germline V and J ends were trimmed by 11 bases and 4 bases, with 23 bases remaining between them. Germline CDR1 is MDHEN and CDR2 is SYDVKM. CDR3 in DNA: TGTGCCGCCTGCACGGGGTGGGGAAGTTTCTATGGCTACACCTTC. Translating gives CAACTGWGSFYGYTF.

This sequence joins TRBV16 and TRBJ1-5, with TRBD1 matching 12 bases. Germline-derived CDR1 and CDR2 are KGHSY and FQNENV. CDR3 length: 16 amino acids. Losses at the gene ends were 0 bases for V and 5 bases for J; bases not matched to a gene: 2. Written as DNA, the CDR3 is TGTGCCAGCAGCCAATCGGGACAGGGGGCATATCAGCCCCAGCATTTT. It is translated as CASSQSGQGAYQPQHF.

In this sample, this clonotype turned up once. The chain links TRBV27 to TRBJ2-3, with TRBD1 matching 7 bases. The germline gives CDR1 MNHEY, CDR2 SMNVEV (reference sequence). V lost 6 bases, J lost 13 bases, and 13 bases stayed unmatched. The length of the CDR3 is 13 residues. CDR3 loop: CASRAPTGTAEYF. The CDR3, as DNA: TGTGCCAGCAGGGCACCCACCGGGACAGCTGAGTATTTT.

The chain is built from TRBV6-2 or TRBV6-3 and TRBJ2-3; TRBD2 matches 7 bases. Germline CDR1 reads MNHEY; CDR2 reads SVGEGT. The CDR3 length is 18 residues. Trimming at V came to 2 bases and at J to 2 bases, leaving 13 bases not matched to a gene. As DNA, the CDR3 is TGTGCCAGCAGTTACCCTACGCCGACTAGCCCTTACACAGATACGCAGTATTTT. Translated: CASSYPTPTSPYTDTQYF.

This clonotype was found a few times. The rearrangement joins TRBV10-1 to TRBJ2-1, with a tentative D call TRBD1 (6 bases). The CDR3 spans 16 residues. Trimming removed 3 bases at V and 8 bases at J, with 20 bases between. Germline V lookup: CDR1 WNHNN, CDR2 SYGVQD (reference sequence). CDR3 region: CASSDKGVKSGDEQFF. The CDR3 DNA sequence: TGCGCCAGCAGTGATAAAGGGGTTAAATCAGGGGATGAGCAGTTCTTC.

This clonotype occurred many times. The V call is TRBV3-1, the J call TRBJ1-1; D is ambiguous. CDR1 and CDR2 (germline): LGHDT, YNNKEL (reference sequence). Trimming removed 3 bases at V and 4 bases at J, with 9 bases between. The CDR3 length is 13 residues. CDR3 in amino acids: CASSQGSITEAFF. CDR3 DNA: TGTGCCAGCAGCCAGGGATCGATCACTGAAGCTTTCTTT. The full variable domain, its missing parts supplied by reference TRBV3-1 and TRBJ1-1, is DTAVSQTPKYLVTQMGNDKSIKCEQNLGHDTMYWYKQDSKKFLKIMFSYNNKELIINETVPNRFSPKSPDKAHLNLHINSLELGDSAVYFCASSQGSITEAFFGQGTRLTVV.

Many counts were recorded for this clonotype. The rearrangement uses TRBV28 and TRBJ1-1; D remains ambiguous. Germline V gene lookup returns CDR1 MDHEN and CDR2 SYDVKM. Trimming pared 6 bases from V and 4 bases from J, leaving 18 bases between. The CDR3 contains 15 residues. The CDR3 is CASRPRRLGSTEAFF. The DNA of the CDR3 is TGTGCCAGCAGACCTCGCCGCCTAGGGAGCACTGAAGCTTTCTTT.

Only a few counts were recorded for this clonotype. This CDR3 is CASSLVTGGGTDTQYF. As DNA, the CDR3 is TGTGCCAGCAGCTTAGTTACGGGAGGGGGCACAGATACGCAGTATTTT. The gene calls are TRBV7-2 and TRBJ2-3, with 8 bases that match TRBD2. The CDR3 totals 16 residues. The J segment lost 1 base and the V segment lost 1 base, leaving 4 bases of the junction unmatched. CDR1 and CDR2 from the germline V gene are SGHTA and FQGNSA.

This clonotype was observed at least ten times. The rearrangement joins TRBV2 to TRBJ2-1, with 9 positions matching TRBD2. Losses at the gene ends were 7 bases for V and 5 bases for J; bases not matched to a gene: 6. Germline CDR1 is SNHLY and CDR2 is FYNNEI. The CDR3 length is 14 residues. The CDR3 coding sequence is TGTGCCAGCACAGGACTAGCGCTGAACAATGAGCAGTTCTTC. This encodes CASTGLALNNEQFF.

The CDR3 DNA reads TGTGCCAGCAGCCGAAGCGTAAAAGACATCGGAGAAAAACTGTTTTTT. It encodes CASSRSVKDIGEKLFF. The chain has TRBV11-2 and TRBJ1-4; unclear D gene. This CDR3 contains 16 residues. The germline CDR1 and CDR2 sequences are SGHAT and FQNNGV. With 5 bases removed from V and 8 bases from J, the gap between germline ends came to 21 bases.

J is TRBJ2-7 and V is TRBV4-2, with a possible D match to TRBD1 (6 bases). The length of the CDR3 is 14 residues. Germline lookup yields CDR1 LGHNA and CDR2 YNFKEQ. Trimming shortened V by 6 bases and J by 3 bases, and 15 bases separated the two germline ends. CDR3: CASSEQGSGYEQYF. CDR3 coding DNA: TGTGCCAGCAGTGAACAGGGAAGCGGCTACGAGCAGTACTTC.

Worth noting for this clonotype: Since a much larger clone is just one base distant, this may be a read error. V gene TRBV28 combines with J gene TRBJ1-5, with 7 bases that match TRBD1. The germline V gene has CDR1 MDHEN and CDR2 SYDVKM. J lost 4 bases, V lost 6 bases, and 6 bases had no gene match. There are 14 residues in the CDR3. The CDR3 nucleotides are TGTGCCAGCAGACTTCCGGGACAGAATCAGCCCCAGCATTTT. The encoded protein is CASRLPGQNQPQHF.

This clonotype occurred a few times. The rearrangement uses TRBV27 and TRBJ1-6, with 7 bases lining up with TRBD1. Per germline, CDR1 MNHEY and CDR2 SMNVEV (reference sequence). V was pared by 3 bases and J by 7 bases, with 3 bases of the junction left unmatched. The CDR3 sequence is 14 residues long. CDR3 bases: TGTGCCAGCAGTTTTCCGGACAGGAATTCACCCCTCCACTTT. Amino acid sequence: CASSFPDRNSPLHF.

This clonotype showed up many times. The V call is TRBV27, the J call TRBJ2-7, with TRBD1 matching 8 bases. This CDR3 spans 15 amino acids. Germline CDR1 MNHEY, CDR2 SMNVEV (reference sequence). V lost 2 bases to trimming and J lost 0 bases; unmatched junction nucleotides: 3. The CDR3 loop is CASSLKGTGSYEQYF. The DNA for the CDR3 is TGTGCCAGCAGTTTAAAGGGGACAGGCTCCTACGAGCAGTACTTC.

In this sample, this clonotype turned up many times. The chain carries TRBV20-1 and TRBJ2-7; a weak D match, TRBD1 (6 bases). The CDR3 sequence is 13 residues long. V dropped 1 base and J dropped 2 bases, with 9 bases sitting between them. Germline CDR1 and CDR2: DFQATT and SNEGSKA (reference sequence). CDR3 in amino acids: CSARGDIAYEQYF. The CDR3 DNA is TGCAGTGCTAGAGGGGACATAGCCTACGAGCAGTACTTC.

The gene calls are TRBV7-2 and TRBJ1-3, with D hard to call. CDR1 SGHTA and CDR2 FQGNSA come from the germline V gene. The length of the CDR3 is 15 residues. Trimming left V 2 bases short and J 0 bases short, with 8 bases between. The CDR3 sequence: CASSLTPFSGNTIYF. Here the CDR3 DNA reads TGTGCCAGCAGCTTAACGCCCTTCTCTGGAAACACCATATATTTT.

V and J are TRBV28 and TRBJ1-2, with 7 bases identical to TRBD1. Unmatched junction bases numbered 5, after V lost 7 bases and J lost 9 bases. The CDR3 is made up of 11 amino acids. Germline values: CDR1 MDHEN, CDR2 SYDVKM. CDR3 nucleotides: TGTGCCAGCACGGGACAGTCAAGCTACACCTTC. This gives the protein CASTGQSSYTF.

This clonotype occurred many times. The chain links TRBV11-2 to TRBJ2-5; D gene uncertain. The CDR3 is 13 amino acids. Germline V gives CDR1 SGHAT, CDR2 FQNNGV. Trimming took 5 bases from V and 3 from J, leaving 10 bases between them. Here the CDR3 DNA reads TGTGCCAGCAGCCAAGGACCTAAAGAGACCCAGTACTTC. Translation: CASSQGPKETQYF.

This clonotype was seen more than once but under ten times. The J gene is TRBJ1-5, the V gene TRBV28, with D perhaps TRBD1 (6 bases). V was trimmed by 5 bases and J by 4 bases, leaving 15 bases between them. This CDR3 has 15 residues. From germline, CDR1 is MDHEN and CDR2 SYDVKM. CDR3 sequence: CASSVGTSGNQPQHF. The CDR3 DNA sequence: TGTGCCAGCAGTGTCGGGACATCAGGGAATCAGCCCCAGCATTTT. Supplemented by reference TRBV28 and TRBJ1-5, the full variable domain reads DVKVTQSSRYLVKRTGEKVFLECVQDMDHENMFWYRQDPGLGLRLIYFSYDVKMKEKGDIPEGYSVSREKKERFSLILESASTNQTSMYLCASSVGTSGNQPQHFGDGTRLSIL.

This clonotype came up many times. The rearrangement joins TRBV2 to TRBJ1-4; 7 bases line up with TRBD1. Germline lookup yields CDR1 SNHLY and CDR2 FYNNEI. CDR3 size: 15 residues. Trimming took 2 bases from V and 8 from J; bases not matched to a gene: 8. The CDR3 DNA reads TGTGCCAGCAGTGAAAGGAGGGGGCGTGGGGAAAAACTGTTTTTT. Residues: CASSERRGRGEKLFF.

As to this clonotype: Being one base from a much bigger clone, this may be a read error. V and J are TRBV28 and TRBJ2-7; D is uncertain. V gave up 5 bases and J gave up 7 bases, with 18 bases separating them. The CDR3 length is 14 residues. Germline loops: CDR1 MDHEN, CDR2 SYDVKM. CDR3 amino acids: CASSLPGPLREQYF. DNA of the CDR3: TGTGCCAGCAGTCTCCCCGGGCCCCTCCGGGAGCAGTACTTC.

The rearrangement uses TRBV11-1 and TRBJ2-7; 7 bases map to TRBD1. V gave up 6 bases and J gave up 0 bases; unmatched junction bases: 14. CDR3 length: 17 residues. Germline-derived CDR1 and CDR2 are SGHAT and FQDESV (reference sequence). CDR3 region: CASRPGTAPKSSYEQYF. The CDR3 bases are TGTGCCAGCAGGCCCGGGACAGCACCCAAGAGCTCCTACGAGCAGTACTTC.

This clonotype was observed at least ten times. The chain recombines TRBV6-2 or TRBV6-3 with TRBJ2-7, with TRBD2 as a possible D gene (5 bases). V shed 9 bases and J shed 6 bases, with 18 bases lying between them. The CDR3 covers 13 residues. The V gene's germline CDR1 is MNHEY and CDR2 SVGEGT. The CDR3 nucleotides are TGTGCCAGTTTCTCCGTCCAGCGGAGCGAGCAGTACTTC. Its protein is CASFSVQRSEQYF.